The sequence of this T cell receptor beta chain was determined in a study of blood T cell repertoires in COVID-19. On the study more broadly: In each case, the material was cDNA or gDNA derived from T cells, B-cell-depleted T cells, or PBMCs.

This table comes from immunoSEQ multiplex PCR, and its TCRdb copy is limited to in-frame clones, with some not included. The sample consists of approximately 200,000 clones, roughly 89% of them appearing once. Assignment of participants to cohorts was predicated upon participant-reported clinical history. Sequencing was carried out using PBMCs or T cells enriched from blood (not recorded which). This clonotype was sampled from a woman between 40 and 50 years old with acute COVID-19.

The CDR3 region is CASSQEDGVNYGYTF. For the CDR3, the DNA is TGCGCCAGCAGCCAAGAAGATGGAGTGAACTATGGCTACACCTTC. The chain has TRBV4-3 and TRBJ1-2; D not certain. Germline V gives CDR1 LGHNA, CDR2 YSLEER. V lost 0 bases, J lost 2 bases, and 10 bases lay in between. This CDR3 comprises 15 residues.